Listed below are T cell receptor beta chains from one sample, sequenced in a study of T cells in Graves' hyperthyroidism and ophthalmopathy. Each CDR3 protein is one row after TCRdb ran MiXCR on the multiplex PCR reads. The repertoire holds nearly 600,000 distinct CDR3 sequences, with 13% to 15% as singletons. The material sequenced was blood. These TCRs come from a woman aged 18-29 years with Graves' ophthalmopathy. CDR3s include the opening cysteine and the closing phenylalanine or tryptophan. Fields, in order: CDR3 protein, CDR3 DNA, CDR3 length, J gene, V gene, clone size, D gene. D genes are given only for firm matches. Size tells how often a clone was seen (once, few, many) or the class of an expanded clone, and some rows leave it out.

CATSDFPGQETQYF | TGTGCCACCAGTGATTTTCCGGGGCAAGAGACCCAGTACTTC | 14 | TRBJ2-5 | TRBV24-1 | many | -
CASNNQGQVGGNTGAFF | TGTGCCAGCAATAATCAGGGACAGGTGGGCGGGAACACTGGAGCTTTCTTT | 17 | TRBJ1-1 | TRBV12-3/TRBV12-4 | - | TRBD1
CASGLQGTHEKLFF | TGTGCTAGTGGTTTACAGGGAACCCATGAAAAACTGTTTTTT | 14 | TRBJ1-4 | TRBV12-5 | once | -
CASSRTAGTEAFF | TGTGCCAGCAGCCGGACCGCGGGAACTGAAGCTTTCTTT | 13 | TRBJ1-1 | TRBV5-5 | - | -
CASSSDRDRVPFGTF | TGTGCCAGCAGCTCGGACCGGGACAGAGTACCCTTCGGAACCTTC | 15 | TRBJ1-2 | TRBV7-9 | - | TRBD1
CASSQGPLSYNEQFF | TGTGCCAGCAGCCAAGGACCTCTGAGCTACAATGAGCAGTTCTTC | 15 | TRBJ2-1 | TRBV14 | - | -
CASSFGNRLAGSYNEQFF | TGTGCCAGCAGCTTTGGGAACCGACTAGCGGGTTCCTACAATGAGCAGTTCTTC | 18 | TRBJ2-1 | TRBV7-2 | many | TRBD2
CASRQTGGPNEKLFF | TGTGCCAGCAGACAGACGGGGGGCCCTAATGAAAAACTGTTTTTT | 15 | TRBJ1-4 | TRBV7-2 | - | -
CASSLWDYQTDTQYF | TGTGCCAGCAGCTTATGGGACTATCAAACAGATACGCAGTATTTT | 15 | TRBJ2-3 | TRBV11-3 | many | TRBD2
CASSSRMRFRTEAFF | TGTGCCAGCAGTTCCCGGATGCGATTCAGGACTGAAGCTTTCTTT | 15 | TRBJ1-1 | TRBV28 | many | -
CASSQDPWGTEAFF | TGCGCCAGCAGCCAAGACCCCTGGGGCACTGAAGCTTTCTTT | 14 | TRBJ1-1 | TRBV4-1 | few | -
CASRGDRDGYTF | TGTGCCTCCCGGGGGGACAGGGACGGCTACACCTTC | 12 | TRBJ1-2 | TRBV30 | - | TRBD1
CASSLGGSNGVGSYNEQFF | TGTGCCAGCAGCTTGGGGGGTAGCAATGGAGTTGGATCCTACAATGAGCAGTTCTTC | 19 | TRBJ2-1 | TRBV11-1 | many | -
CASSPDPGLGGNEQFF | TGCGCCAGCAGCCCCGACCCGGGACTAGGCGGGAATGAGCAGTTCTTC | 16 | TRBJ2-1 | TRBV5-1 | many | TRBD2
CASSSPTSGSTDTQYF | TGTGCCAGCAGTTCGCCAACTAGCGGGAGCACAGATACGCAGTATTTT | 16 | TRBJ2-3 | TRBV28 | - | TRBD2
CASSIFGDSGMRSGELLF | TGTGCCAGTAGTATTTTCGGCGATAGCGGGATGCGATCCGGGGAGCTGCTTTTT | 18 | TRBJ2-2 | TRBV19 | - | TRBD2
CASSESVGGFYEQYF | TGTGCCAGCAGTGAATCGGTCGGGGGATTTTACGAGCAGTACTTC | 15 | TRBJ2-7 | TRBV6-4 | - | -
CASSETDSPLHF | TGTGCCAGCAGCGAGACAGATTCACCCCTCCACTTT | 12 | TRBJ1-6 | TRBV2 | - | -
CASSGPDSGTRDTQYF | TGTGCCAGCAGCGGCCCGGACTCAGGGACCCGAGATACGCAGTATTTT | 16 | TRBJ2-3 | TRBV9 | few | -
CASSPSYASMNTEAFF | TGTGCCAGCAGCCCCTCTTATGCCAGCATGAACACTGAAGCTTTCTTT | 16 | TRBJ1-1 | TRBV3-2 | many | -
CATTNRGQGYTF | TGTGCCACCACAAACAGGGGTCAGGGCTACACCTTC | 12 | TRBJ1-2 | TRBV28 | few | TRBD1
CSATGVLQETQYF | TGCAGTGCTACAGGGGTTCTGCAAGAGACCCAGTACTTC | 13 | TRBJ2-5 | TRBV20-1 | - | -
CALAGGPLNTEAFF | TGTGCCCTCGCGGGGGGACCGCTGAACACTGAAGCTTTCTTT | 14 | TRBJ1-1 | TRBV24-1 | - | -
CASSSSAPVNEQFF | TGCGCCAGCAGCTCTAGCGCCCCGGTGAATGAGCAGTTCTTC | 14 | TRBJ2-1 | TRBV5-1 | many | -
CASRATGKTGELFF | TGTGCCAGCAGGGCGACAGGGAAGACCGGGGAGCTGTTTTTT | 14 | TRBJ2-2 | TRBV2 | many | TRBD1
CASSSGTRYYEQYF | TGTGCCAGCAGCTCCGGGACCCGTTACTACGAGCAGTACTTC | 14 | TRBJ2-7 | TRBV7-9 | few | -
CASSERGWREETQYF | TGTGCCAGCAGTGAGAGGGGGTGGAGGGAAGAGACCCAGTACTTC | 15 | TRBJ2-5 | TRBV6-1 | - | -